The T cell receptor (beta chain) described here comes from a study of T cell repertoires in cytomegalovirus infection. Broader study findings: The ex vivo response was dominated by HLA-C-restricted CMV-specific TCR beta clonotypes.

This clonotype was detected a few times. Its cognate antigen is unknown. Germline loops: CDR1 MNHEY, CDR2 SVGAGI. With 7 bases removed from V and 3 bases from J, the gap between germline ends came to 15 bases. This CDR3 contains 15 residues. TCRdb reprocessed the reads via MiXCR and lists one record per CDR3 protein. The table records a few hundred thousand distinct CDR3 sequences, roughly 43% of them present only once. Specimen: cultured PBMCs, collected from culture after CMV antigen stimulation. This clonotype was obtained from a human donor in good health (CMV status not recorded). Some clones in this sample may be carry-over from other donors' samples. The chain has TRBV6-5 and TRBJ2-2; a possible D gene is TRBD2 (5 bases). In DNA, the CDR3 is TGTGCCAGCATCGACTACGGAGCCGACACCGGGGAGCTGTTTTTT. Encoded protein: CASIDYGADTGELFF.